This section outlines one TCR beta chain sequence together with its context. Its antigen is currently unknown. V lost 8 bases and J 2 bases, leaving 11 bases between the germline ends. CDR1 is MNHNS, CDR2 SASEGT, per germline. CDR3 length: 13 residues. Donors consisted of healthy bone marrow donors. The sample originates from a study of cytomegalovirus exposure and HLA in healthy donors. Overall study: Earlier, 100 million to 120 million unique TCR beta sequences were recovered from some 200 million T cells by an analysis.

Vbeta (60) and Jbeta (13) primers were used in the PCR. Clones were sequenced by immunoSEQ multiplex PCR, and TCRdb holds only the in-frame ones, with some missing. The table records around 150,000 clones, 87% of them present only once. Whole-study findings and limits: The study put some 150 TCR beta chains on its list as cytomegalovirus-associated.

Material for sequencing was PBMCs. This TCR came from a woman aged 30 to 39 in good health and CMV-seronegative. V usage is TRBV6-1 and J usage is TRBJ2-3; a possible D gene is TRBD1 (5 bases). CDR3 amino acids: CASLDTATDTQYF. Here the CDR3 DNA reads TGTGCCAGCCTGGACACCGCCACAGATACGCAGTATTTT.